This T cell receptor beta chain was retrieved from a study of vaccination effects on CD4 cells after COVID-19 (dated by TCRdb to 2021 to 2024). Background on the whole study: Each participant received two doses of an mRNA SARS-CoV-2 vaccine, either BNT162b2 or mRNA-1273. Altogether, roughly 10 COVID-19 convalescent patients and several SARS-CoV-2-naive healthy vaccine recipients made up the full study. Pre-vaccine samples from two convalescent patients were drawn 16 days and one week before the first dose, 142 and 148 days after COVID-19 diagnosis. Cultures from other donors in the study were sequenced with the Oncomine TCR Beta short-read assay on an Illumina iSeq 100. SARS-CoV-2 spike-specific CD4+ TCR repertoires were compared before and after mRNA vaccination in COVID-19 convalescent patients and in infection-naive vaccine recipients. Here is what the overall study found, with its caveats: At late post-vaccination timepoints, both infection-induced and vaccine-induced clones showed marked clonal contraction, consistent with waning T cell responses. In convalescent patients, the post-vaccine spike-reactive repertoire consisted mainly of new vaccine-induced clones, largely distinct from infection-induced clones. The study was limited by a small number of convalescent patients and lacked early post-infection timepoints.

The library was obtained by the immunoSEQ multiplex PCR assay. DNA from the cultured and isolated CD4+ T cells underwent TCR beta CDR3 sequencing. Turning to the authors' computational methods: Non-productive TCR sequences were removed, reads were trimmed to the CDR3 region, and CDR3s of at least 7 amino acids were retained. Antigen-specific clonotypes were identified with the MANAFEST web app by comparing expansion in peptide wells against reference cultures. To be called positive, a clone needed expansion at FDR<0.05 compared with the reference and with all other wells, an odds ratio greater than 5, and a frequency greater than 0.1% in two replicate wells. Cross-reactive clonotypes were defined as significantly expanded in SARS-CoV-2 spike wells and in at least one common cold coronavirus spike condition. CDR3 similarity was assessed by Levenshtein distance with the stringdist R package, and unrooted trees were built with ape in R 3.6.1. The immuneACCESS repertoire file appears here via TCRdb, limited to in-frame rearrangements. These files lack a portion of the clones; in checked studies, under half of the deficit traces to unresolved V genes, and the cause of the others is not known. The V and J calls and clone size were taken over from that table, and D and trimming were inferred from the DNA. The sample data list 35,000 to 40,000 clones, and about 78% of these were observed just once. About a sixth of the sample is in the top ten clones.

This clone showed up just a few times. Its target antigen remains unknown. Qualities for individual bases were not recorded, and no much larger clone is one base off. The ViraFEST assay stimulated PBMC with viral peptide pools and then used TCR sequencing to identify antigen-specific CD4+ T cell clonotypes by expansion. After around eleven days of culture, CD4+ T cells were isolated with the EasySep CD4+ T cell isolation kit. Convalescent patients had PCR-confirmed SARS-CoV-2 infection between March and December 2020, before Alpha, Beta and Delta variants emerged in the United States. Around 2.1 million PBMC per well were cultured with around 10 ug/ml peptides in IMDM containing around 5% human AB serum, approximately 9.9 IU/ml IL-2 and gentamicin. On days 3 and 7, half of the culture medium was replaced with fresh IL-2-containing medium. Each peptide stimulation condition was cultured in triplicate wells unless otherwise noted. PBMC were separated from whole blood using Ficoll-Paque Plus gradient centrifugation and were then either cryopreserved at -140C or used fresh. Overlapping peptide pools spanned the spike proteins of SARS-CoV-2 and the common cold coronaviruses HCoV-NL63, HCoV-OC43 and HCoV-229E. The QIAamp micro DNA kit was used to extract genomic DNA from the cultured CD4+ T cells.

Sequenced here: CD4+ T cells from PBMCs cultured with HCoV-NL63 spike peptides, sampled before COVID-19 vaccination. The cell subset or site label here, explained by the study, means: HCoV-NL63 spike overlapping peptide pool stimulation. The receptor's source is a human donor who had a prior SARS-CoV-2 infection.

The base sequence is TGTGCCAGCAGTTACTCGACCAGGGCCTCCTACAATGAGCAGTTCTTC. This gives the protein CASSYSTRASYNEQFF. The rearranged chain carries TRBV6-6 and TRBJ2-1; the D segment could be TRBD1, given 5 matching bases. Counted from cysteine to phenylalanine, this CDR3 has 16 amino acids. The only DNA kept is the CDR3, 48 bases in frame from the first base. Between the V and J ends, shortened by 0 bases and 0 bases respectively, the junction contains 9 bases. The germline V gene encodes CDR1 MNHNY and CDR2 SVGAGI (reference sequence).